These 23 T cell receptor beta chains were sequenced from one sample in a study of T cells in Graves' hyperthyroidism and ophthalmopathy. Amplified TCR beta CDR3 regions came from RNA transcripts. RT-PCR in the first round (using the HTBI primer set) targeted the TCR CDR3. MiXCR, run by TCRdb on the multiplex PCR reads, gives a single entry per CDR3 protein. This sample has fewer than 900,000 distinct CDR3 sequences, with about 16% found just once. Sample: blood. Every receptor here comes from a man younger than 35 with Graves' hyperthyroidism.

In its sample, this clonotype was seen a few times. The genes are TRBV4-3 and TRBJ2-1; 10 bases match TRBD2. Germline lookup yields CDR1 LGHNA and CDR2 YSLEER. Trimming removed 0 bases from V and 8 bases from J; junction bases left unmatched: 10. The CDR3 length is 17 residues. The CDR3 region has the DNA TGCGCCAGCAGCCAAGATCCTAGCAGACTAGCGGGCGATGAGCAGTTCTTC. Its translation: CASSQDPSRLAGDEQFF.

The V and J genes are TRBV29-1 and TRBJ2-7; 7 bases map to TRBD1. The CDR3 length is 12 residues. Looked up from germline, CDR1 is SQVTM and CDR2 is ANQGSEA. V was clipped by 6 bases and J by 5 bases; unmatched bases: 7. This CDR3 reads CSVVTGPDEQYF. The CDR3 bases are TGCAGCGTCGTGACAGGGCCAGACGAGCAGTACTTC.

CDR3: CASSEPGENIQYF. Written as DNA, the CDR3 is TGTGCCAGCAGTGAACCCGGCGAAAACATTCAGTACTTC. The chain is built from TRBV2 and TRBJ2-4; D not certain. CDR1 is SNHLY and CDR2 is FYNNEI in the germline V gene. The CDR3 spans 13 residues. The germline V and J ends were trimmed by 2 bases and 5 bases, with 7 bases remaining between them.

The chain employs TRBV30 and TRBJ2-7; D is undetermined. V was clipped by 0 bases and J by 4 bases, with 10 bases between them. This CDR3 contains 13 residues. From germline, CDR1 is GTSNPN and CDR2 SVGIG (reference sequence). The CDR3 DNA follows: TGTGCCTGGAGTGTATCGTGGGAATACGAGCAGTACTTC. Translating it yields CAWSVSWEYEQYF.

Only a few counts were recorded for this clonotype. This sequence joins TRBV12-3 or TRBV12-4 and TRBJ2-1, with no clear D. Trimming pared 7 bases from V and 8 bases from J, leaving 12 bases between. The CDR3 extends over 12 amino acids. CDR3 protein: CASNRLPDEQFF. The CDR3, as DNA: TGTGCCAGCAACCGACTCCCAGATGAGCAGTTCTTC.

This clonotype was counted ten times or more. V and J are TRBV30 and TRBJ2-7; D ambiguous. Germline V gene data show CDR1 as GTSNPN and CDR2 as SVGIG (reference sequence). Trimming removed 2 bases from V and 3 bases from J, with 8 bases in between. The CDR3 is made up of 12 amino acids. The CDR3 DNA follows: TGTGCCTGGAGTCCGGGTCTCTACGAGCAGTACTTC. Amino acid sequence: CAWSPGLYEQYF.

This sequence joins TRBV2 and TRBJ1-5; D perhaps matches TRBD1 (5 bases). The CDR3 sequence is 19 residues long. The V end lost 6 bases, the J end lost 1 base, and 25 bases lay between the germline ends. The germline CDR1 and CDR2 sequences are SNHLY and FYNNEI. CDR3: CASSIIPRANMGSNQPQHF. Here the CDR3 DNA reads TGTGCCAGCAGCATCATTCCCAGGGCTAATATGGGGAGCAATCAGCCCCAGCATTTT.

This chain links TRBV25-1 with TRBJ1-2; 7 bases line up with TRBD1. The germline V gene encodes CDR1 MGHDK and CDR2 SYGVNS. This CDR3 has 14 amino acids. Unmatched junction bases numbered 5, after V lost 1 base and J lost 6 bases. This CDR3 is CASSESDRVNGYTF. The CDR3 region has the DNA TGTGCCAGCAGTGAATCCGACAGGGTTAATGGCTACACCTTC.

This clonotype occurred many times. The rearrangement joins TRBV28 to TRBJ1-5, with D unclear. Germline-derived CDR1 and CDR2 are MDHEN and SYDVKM. The CDR3 has 13 residues. Trimming removed 6 bases from V and 3 bases from J, with 9 bases in between. Written as DNA, the CDR3 is TGTGCCAGCAGGAAACAAGACAATCAGCCCCAGCATTTT. It yields the protein CASRKQDNQPQHF.

The J gene is TRBJ2-3, the V gene TRBV20-1; 14 bases agree with TRBD2. CDR1 and CDR2 from the germline V gene are DFQATT and SNEGSKA (reference sequence). CDR3 length: 20 amino acids. The V segment lost 1 base and the J segment 2 bases; nucleotides outside the gene matches: 14. The CDR3 sequence: CSARVTGSGTSGGPTDTQYF. The CDR3 DNA follows: TGCAGTGCTAGAGTTACAGGGTCCGGGACTAGCGGGGGTCCCACAGATACGCAGTATTTT.

The chain carries TRBV7-9 and TRBJ1-2; D uncertain. The CDR3 totals 17 residues. V lost 3 bases to trimming and J lost 0 bases, with 17 bases between them. Per germline, CDR1 SEHNR and CDR2 FQNEAQ (reference sequence). This chain's CDR3 is CASSFLVTGPSNYGYTF. The CDR3 DNA reads TGTGCCAGCAGCTTTTTAGTGACCGGGCCATCTAACTATGGCTACACCTTC. The full variable domain, rest sourced from reference TRBV7-9 and TRBJ1-2, is DTGVSQNPRHKITKRGQNVTFRCDPISEHNRLYWYRQTLGQGPEFLTYFQNEAQLEKSRLLSDRFSAERPKGSFSTLEIQRTEQGDSAMYLCASSFLVTGPSNYGYTFGSGTRLTVV.

The chain employs TRBV6-1 and TRBJ1-1; D is possibly TRBD1 (6 bases). V was clipped by 6 bases and J by 1 base, with 12 bases between them. The CDR3 contains 14 residues. CDR1 and CDR2 (germline): MNHNS, SASEGT. The CDR3 here is CASRLGQRNTEAFF. In DNA form, the CDR3 reads TGTGCCAGCAGACTCGGACAGAGGAACACTGAAGCTTTCTTT.

The chain carries TRBV5-1 and TRBJ2-1, with D hard to call. Germline V gene lookup returns CDR1 SGHRS and CDR2 YFSETQ. Trimming removed 0 bases at V and 0 bases at J, with 10 bases between. The CDR3 spans 16 residues. This CDR3 is CASSLGFSSSYNEQFF. DNA of the CDR3: TGCGCCAGCAGCTTGGGCTTTTCGAGCTCCTACAATGAGCAGTTCTTC.

The chain uses TRBV20-1 and TRBJ1-2, with no clear D. There are 14 residues in the CDR3. Germline V gene sequence: CDR1 DFQATT, CDR2 SNEGSKA (reference sequence). Deletions cut 2 bases from V and 4 bases from J, with 14 bases between. The CDR3 coding sequence is TGCAGTGCTAGATCCCGCGGCACGTTCTATGGCTACACCTTC. It translates to CSARSRGTFYGYTF.

This clonotype was recorded at least ten times. V usage is TRBV2 and J usage is TRBJ2-3, with TRBD2 matching 7 bases. The ends lost 6 bases at V and 2 bases at J; junction bases unmatched: 8. The CDR3 loop spans 15 amino acids. CDR1 SNHLY and CDR2 FYNNEI come from the germline V gene. The CDR3 region has the DNA TGTGCCAGCAGCTGGCGGGAGAGTGTCACAGATACGCAGTATTTT. This translates into CASSWRESVTDTQYF.

With regard to this clonotype: This may come from a read error, since a much larger clone is one base off. This rearrangement joins TRBV20-1 to TRBJ1-1; 9 bases fit TRBD1. The CDR3 extends over 14 amino acids. Germline V CDR1 and CDR2: DFQATT, SNEGSKA (reference sequence). The CDR3 here is CSTRGTGSNTEAFF. In nucleotides, the CDR3 is TGCAGTACTAGGGGGACAGGGTCGAACACTGAAGCTTTCTTT.

This clonotype was counted a few times. The CDR3 here is CASGGREQYF. CDR3 coding DNA: TGTGCCAGCGGCGGGAGGGAGCAGTACTTC. The rearrangement uses TRBV2 and TRBJ2-7; 8 nucleotides align to TRBD2. Germline V gives CDR1 SNHLY, CDR2 FYNNEI. V shed 8 bases and J 7 bases; nucleotides not matched to a gene: 1. The CDR3 has 10 residues.

The J gene is TRBJ1-1, the V gene TRBV28; D perhaps matches TRBD1 (5 bases). Deletions cut 3 bases from V and 6 bases from J, with 11 bases between. The CDR3 is 13 residues long. CDR1 and CDR2 from the germline V gene are MDHEN and SYDVKM. CDR3 residues: CASSLQGDAEAFF. CDR3 DNA: TGTGCCAGCAGTTTGCAGGGTGACGCTGAAGCTTTCTTT.

This clonotype has ten or more counts. This chain joins TRBV27 and TRBJ2-1; D not certain. Germline V gene sequence: CDR1 MNHEY, CDR2 SMNVEV (reference sequence). Trimming stripped 6 bases from V and 7 bases from J, with 7 bases between. The CDR3 loop spans 11 amino acids. As DNA, the CDR3 is TGTGCCAGCAGCGATCTGAATGAGCAGTTCTTC. Translated, it gives CASSDLNEQFF.

This clonotype was counted ten times or more. The chain employs TRBV20-1 and TRBJ2-7; 7 nucleotides match TRBD2. Germline lookup yields CDR1 DFQATT and CDR2 SNEGSKA (reference sequence). Trimming cost V 3 bases and J 2 bases; bases outside gene matches: 10. The CDR3 extends over 15 amino acids. Here the CDR3 reads CSAREVTSSAYEQYF. The CDR3 region has the DNA TGCAGTGCTAGGGAGGTGACTAGCTCGGCCTACGAGCAGTACTTC.

This clonotype was seen many times. This chain links TRBV7-8 with TRBJ2-1, with D tentatively TRBD1 or TRBD2 (5 bases each). V lost 7 bases to trimming and J lost 5 bases, with 18 bases between them. The germline V gene encodes CDR1 SGHVS and CDR2 FQNEAQ. This CDR3 has 15 amino acids. Here the CDR3 reads CASTSFWGRHNEQFF. In nucleotides, the CDR3 is TGTGCCAGCACCTCATTTTGGGGACGCCACAATGAGCAGTTCTTC.

This clonotype was observed at least ten times. The CDR3 DNA is TGTGCCAGCAGTTACTGGAGGGGCACCGGGGAGCTGTTTTTT. Residues: CASSYWRGTGELFF. The chain links TRBV6-5 to TRBJ2-2; TRBD2 is a possible D gene (6 bases). Germline V CDR1 and CDR2: MNHEY, SVGAGI. The CDR3 length is 14 residues. V lost 1 base and J lost 4, with 7 bases in between.

The gene calls are TRBV29-1 and TRBJ1-2; 8 nucleotides line up with TRBD1. CDR3 length: 12 amino acids. V lost 3 bases to trimming and J lost 4 bases; unmatched junction nucleotides: 1. CDR1 SQVTM and CDR2 ANQGSEA come from the germline V gene. CDR3 sequence (DNA): TGCAGCGTTGACAGGGGGCTCTATGGCTACACCTTC. This encodes CSVDRGLYGYTF.